The sequence of this TCR beta chain was determined in a study of cytomegalovirus exposure and HLA in healthy donors. Overall study results and limits: For most TCR beta V segments, an earlier analysis put the productive rate at about 87% or about 30% of the time. Despite most TCR sequences being rare, some public TCRs occurred in many donors.

The CDR3 covers 14 residues. Germline trimming cut 3 bases from V and 6 bases from J; bases unmatched to any gene: 6. Germline V lookup: CDR1 SGHRS, CDR2 YFSETQ. It was with 60 Vbeta and 13 Jbeta primers that the PCR ran. Under the authors' procedure: Per a later analysis, the number of unique TCR beta chains was about 80 million, of which 10 million to 11 million were shared. TCRdb's copy holds only in-frame clones and misses some; the assay was immunoSEQ multiplex PCR. Clone size and V and J calls were adopted from that table, with D and trimming inferred from the DNA. Here the sample spans under 200,000 clones, about 81% being singletons. As concerns this clone: Its target is not known.

The receptor's source is a woman aged 18-29 years in good health and CMV-seronegative. The sample consisted of PBMCs. V and J are TRBV5-1 and TRBJ2-7; TRBD1 aligns across 10 bases. The CDR3 DNA reads TGCGCCAGCAGCTCGGGGACAGGGGATAGCGAGCAGTACTTC. It yields the protein CASSSGTGDSEQYF.